The next 20 T cell receptor beta chains were all read from a single sample in a study of T-cell reconstitution after alpha-beta-depleted transplantation in children. TCRbeta library preparation incorporated unique molecular identifiers. One entry per CDR3 protein results from TCRdb running MiXCR on the PCR reads. The table records approximately 270,000 distinct CDR3 sequences, approximately 24% of them present only once. Sample: PBMCs, mostly from graft donor cells, taken 360 days after TCRalphabeta/CD19-depleted stem cell transplant. These TCRs come from a female patient aged 2 to 10 who had a stem cell transplant for congenital amegakaryocytic thrombocytopenia, so the T cells may come from the graft donor.

This CDR3 is CASTGTIPTDTQYF. The CDR3 DNA reads as TGTGCCAGCACCGGGACTATCCCCACAGATACGCAGTATTTT. The rearrangement uses TRBV12-3 or TRBV12-4 and TRBJ2-3; 7 positions match TRBD2. V dropped 7 bases and J dropped 2; count of bases not matched to a gene: 6. This CDR3 comprises 14 residues.

This clonotype turned up a few times. The gene calls are TRBV20-1 and TRBJ1-4, with D hard to call. CDR3 length equals 14 residues. Germline V gene data show CDR1 as DFQATT and CDR2 as SNEGSKA (reference sequence). V was clipped by 8 bases and J by 10 bases, with 23 bases between them. CDR3 coding DNA: TGCAGTCTACTTGATGGAAGGGCGTATTCAAAACTGTTTTTT. This codes for CSLLDGRAYSKLFF.

V gene TRBV20-1 combines with J gene TRBJ2-7; 7 nucleotides align to TRBD1. Germline CDR1 DFQATT, CDR2 SNEGSKA (reference sequence). Trimming removed 2 bases from V and 12 bases from J; junction bases left unmatched: 13. The CDR3 is 13 residues long. The CDR3 DNA sequence: TGCAGTGCTAGACCGGGACAGCTTAGAAATTGGTACTTC. Translating gives CSARPGQLRNWYF.

This chain links TRBV7-9 with TRBJ1-3, with a weak D call TRBD1 (5 bases). Germline CDR1 reads SEHNR; CDR2 reads FQNEAQ (reference sequence). The V end was cut by 5 bases, the J end by 4 bases, with 15 bases between. This CDR3 region has 15 residues. The CDR3 region is CASSILGARGNTIYF. CDR3 coding DNA: TGTGCCAGCAGCATCCTCGGGGCGCGGGGAAACACCATATATTTT.

The chain links TRBV20-1 to TRBJ1-2; no reliable D call. The V and J ends lost 6 bases and 0 bases respectively, with 14 bases between them. The length of the CDR3 is 14 residues. Germline loops: CDR1 DFQATT, CDR2 SNEGSKA (reference sequence). In nucleotides, the CDR3 is TGCAGTGCCAGGACGGGAACTACTAACTATGGCTACACCTTC. Translating gives CSARTGTTNYGYTF.

V gene TRBV12-3 or TRBV12-4 combines with J gene TRBJ1-2, with D possibly TRBD1 on 5 matching bases. The CDR3 totals 13 residues. Trimming shortened V by 7 bases and J by 4 bases, and 13 bases separated the two germline ends. CDR3 sequence (DNA): TGTGCCAGCACGGCAGGGATTGGCTATGGCTACACCTTC. It encodes CASTAGIGYGYTF.

This clonotype appeared a few times. This chain links TRBV20-1 with TRBJ2-3; 7 bases line up with TRBD2. The CDR3 loop spans 19 amino acids. The germline gives CDR1 DFQATT, CDR2 SNEGSKA (reference sequence). V shed 0 bases and J 0 bases; nucleotides not matched to a gene: 15. The DNA of the CDR3 is TGCAGTGCTAGAGATTCTGGTTGGACGGGGGGTCCTAGCACAGATACGCAGTATTTT. Amino acids: CSARDSGWTGGPSTDTQYF.

The chain has TRBV29-1 and TRBJ1-5, with D maybe TRBD1 (5 bases). The germline V and J ends were trimmed by 7 bases and 6 bases, with 16 bases remaining between them. This CDR3 region has 13 residues. Germline values: CDR1 SQVTM, CDR2 ANQGSEA. The CDR3 DNA follows: TGCAGCGCCATTTGGGGGGTGGGTCAGCCCCAGCATTTT. This translates into CSAIWGVGQPQHF.

This chain joins TRBV7-9 and TRBJ2-5; 7 positions match TRBD2. The CDR3 consists of 14 residues. Per germline, CDR1 SEHNR and CDR2 FQNEAQ (reference sequence). V shed 4 bases, J shed 2 bases, and the junction held 4 bases outside the gene matches. CDR3 residues: CASSSGTTQETQYF. In DNA, the CDR3 is TGTGCCAGCAGCTCGGGGACTACACAAGAGACCCAGTACTTC. The full variable domain, rest sourced from reference TRBV7-9 and TRBJ2-5, is DTGVSQNPRHKITKRGQNVTFRCDPISEHNRLYWYRQTLGQGPEFLTYFQNEAQLEKSRLLSDRFSAERPKGSFSTLEIQRTEQGDSAMYLCASSSGTTQETQYFGPGTRLLVL.

The genes are TRBV10-3 and TRBJ2-1; 11 bases match TRBD1. The CDR3 loop spans 12 amino acids. Trimming cost V 7 bases and J 13 bases; bases outside gene matches: 6. Per germline, CDR1 ENHRY and CDR2 SYGVKD. The CDR3 DNA sequence: TGTGCCATCAACGAGGACAGGGGGCCCCAGTTCTTC. It translates to CAINEDRGPQFF.

The CDR3 sequence is CASSLVHSSGNTIYF. The CDR3 region has the DNA TGTGCCAGCAGCTTAGTGCACAGCTCTGGAAACACCATATATTTT. The chain joins TRBV7-2 to TRBJ1-3; D gene ambiguous. Germline CDR1 reads SGHTA; CDR2 reads FQGNSA. This CDR3 is built from 15 residues. Trimming pared 1 base from V and 0 bases from J, leaving 7 bases between.

Note on this clonotype: This may be a read error: a much more frequent sequence differs by one nucleotide. The genes are TRBV14 and TRBJ1-3; D gene uncertain. This CDR3 comprises 12 residues. Germline V CDR1 and CDR2: SGHDN, FVKESK. Here the CDR3 reads CASSLGRNTLYF. CDR3 in DNA: TGTGCCAGCAGCCTCGGTCGGAACACCCTATATTTT.

Only a few counts were recorded for this clonotype. The chain employs TRBV15 and TRBJ1-5; D gene unclear. CDR3 length: 14 amino acids. Looked up from germline, CDR1 is LNHNV and CDR2 is YYDKDF (reference sequence). Trimming left V 8 bases short and J 2 bases short, with 13 bases between. The CDR3 bases are TGTGCCACCCCACAAGGCGGGGGCAATCAGCCCCAGCATTTT. Protein product: CATPQGGGNQPQHF.

This clonotype was detected only a few times. The CDR3 region is CASSLYGPWTIQTAGELFF. The DNA for the CDR3 is TGTGCCAGCAGTTTATATGGGCCCTGGACAATTCAGACCGCCGGGGAGCTGTTTTTT. The genes are TRBV28 and TRBJ2-2; TRBD1 is a possible D gene (5 bases). V was clipped by 1 base and J by 6 bases, with 24 bases between them. This CDR3 is built from 19 residues. Germline V gene sequence: CDR1 MDHEN, CDR2 SYDVKM.

The chain uses TRBV5-6 and TRBJ2-1; 10 nucleotides agree with TRBD2. Germline trimming cut 2 bases from V and 4 bases from J; bases unmatched to any gene: 6. CDR3 size: 16 residues. Germline CDR1 is SGHDT and CDR2 is YYEEEE. The CDR3: CASSFPLAGKYNEQFF. The DNA for the CDR3 is TGTGCCAGCAGCTTCCCACTAGCGGGGAAATACAATGAGCAGTTCTTC.

This clonotype was seen more than once but under ten times. This sequence joins TRBV12-3 or TRBV12-4 and TRBJ2-5; 7 bases match TRBD2. The J segment lost 1 base and the V segment lost 0 bases, leaving 2 bases of the junction unmatched. The CDR3 length is 15 residues. The CDR3 is CASSLAGGLQETQYF. For the CDR3, the DNA is TGTGCCAGCAGTTTAGCGGGAGGGCTCCAAGAGACCCAGTACTTC.

The chain carries TRBV5-5 and TRBJ1-5; TRBD1 matches 7 bases. J lost 0 bases, V lost 6 bases, and 6 bases had no gene match. This CDR3 has 15 residues. Germline V lookup: CDR1 SGHKS, CDR2 YYEKEE (reference sequence). CDR3 loop: CASTGTVYSNQPQHF. The CDR3 DNA reads TGTGCCAGCACAGGGACAGTTTATAGCAATCAGCCCCAGCATTTT.

The CDR3 nucleotides read TGTGCCAGCAGTCCCACAGGTGACTCTGGGGCCAACGTCCTGACTTTC. Translated, it gives CASSPTGDSGANVLTF. The chain carries TRBV12-3 or TRBV12-4 and TRBJ2-6; D perhaps matches TRBD1 (5 bases). The CDR3 loop spans 16 amino acids. V was clipped by 5 bases and J by 0 bases, with 11 bases between them.

At least ten counts were recorded for this clonotype. This chain joins TRBV12-3 or TRBV12-4 and TRBJ1-1; unclear D gene. The germline V and J ends were trimmed by 6 bases and 4 bases, with 9 bases remaining between them. This CDR3 is built from 12 residues. CDR3 coding DNA: TGTGCCAGCAGATCAGTGGGCACTGAAGCTTTCTTT. Its protein product is CASRSVGTEAFF.

The chain couples TRBV7-9 to TRBJ2-2; D is ambiguous. V was clipped by 2 bases and J by 6 bases, with 7 bases between them. CDR1 is SEHNR, CDR2 FQNEAQ, per germline (reference sequence). The CDR3 is 13 amino acids. CDR3 region: CASSLSFSGELFF. CDR3 nucleotides: TGTGCCAGCAGCTTATCGTTCTCCGGGGAGCTGTTTTTT.